This T cell receptor beta chain was profiled in a study of PD-L1 blockade in urothelial cancer. Across the study: Study patients had been treated with 0 to 3 previous chemotherapy regimens. Treatment start was followed by blood analysis at 3 weeks (second dose) and again at 6 weeks. Study-level results: Pretreatment TCR clonality in blood under the median foretold superior survival.

The repertoire was sequenced with immunoSEQ multiplex PCR; TCRdb's copy has only in-frame clones and lacks some. The table lists 35,000 to 45,000 clones, about 88% of them singletons. The time point here: pretreatment peripheral blood. Germline V gene data show CDR1 as SNHLY and CDR2 as FYNNEI. The CDR3 extends over 15 amino acids. V shed 7 bases, J shed 8 bases, and the junction held 12 bases outside the gene matches. This clone came up a few times. The antigen is unknown. The source is a donor at least 40 years old with urothelial cancer. The rearrangement joins TRBV2 to TRBJ1-2; 11 bases line up with TRBD1. Sequenced material: PBMCs, taken around atezolizumab (anti-PD-L1) treatment. CDR3 DNA sequence: TGTGCCAGCACCGGGACAGGGGGAAGGATCGGCGGCTACACCTTC. As protein: CASTGTGGRIGGYTF.